This T cell receptor beta chain was documented in a study of OX40 agonist ivuxolimab in advanced cancers. CDR1 and CDR2 from the germline V gene are SGHRS and YFSETQ. The CDR3 consists of 17 residues. V was trimmed by 0 bases and J by 8 bases, leaving 23 bases between them. Using immunoSEQ multiplex PCR, the repertoire was profiled, and TCRdb retains in-frame clones only, with some absent. The data show roughly 90,000 clones, with approximately 89% seen just once and around 0.2% held by the top ten. The clonotype was recovered from an adult with an advanced solid tumor such as melanoma, head and neck, liver or kidney cancer. The chain recombines TRBV5-1 with TRBJ1-2; D is possibly TRBD1 (5 bases). The sample consisted of CD4+ or CD8+ T cells sorted from blood, taken in a trial of the OX40 agonist ivuxolimab. The CDR3 protein is CASSLVVQGDSGRGYTF. The CDR3 nucleotides read TGCGCCAGCAGCTTGGTCGTCCAGGGAGATAGCGGGCGAGGCTACACCTTC. The variable domain in full, completed from reference TRBV5-1 and TRBJ1-2, reads KAGVTQTPRYLIKTRGQQVTLSCSPISGHRSVSWYQQTPGQGLQFLFEYFSETQRNKGNFPGRFSGRQFSNSRSEMNVSTLELGDSALYLCASSLVVQGDSGRGYTFGSGTRLTVV.